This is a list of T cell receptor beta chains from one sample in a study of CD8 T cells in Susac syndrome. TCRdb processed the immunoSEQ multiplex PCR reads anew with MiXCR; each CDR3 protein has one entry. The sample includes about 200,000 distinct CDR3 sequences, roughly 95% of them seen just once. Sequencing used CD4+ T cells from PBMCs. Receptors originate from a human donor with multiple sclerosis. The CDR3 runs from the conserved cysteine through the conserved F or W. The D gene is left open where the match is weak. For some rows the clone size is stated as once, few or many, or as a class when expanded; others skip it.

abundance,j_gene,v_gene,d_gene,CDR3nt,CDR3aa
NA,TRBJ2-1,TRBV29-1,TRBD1,TGCAGCATCATCCGGGACAGGGGGCTGAATGAGCAGTTCTTC,CSIIRDRGLNEQFF
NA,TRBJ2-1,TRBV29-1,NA,TGCAGCGCGCTACAGGGCCAGCCCTACAATGAGCAGTTCTTC,CSALQGQPYNEQFF
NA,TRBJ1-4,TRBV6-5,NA,TGTGCCAGCAGTCCCAAAGGCATTAAACTGTTTTTT,CASSPKGIKLFF
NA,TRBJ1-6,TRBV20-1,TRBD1,TGCAGTGCTAAGAAGGGGGCAGAAAGGAATTCACCCCTCCACTTT,CSAKKGAERNSPLHF
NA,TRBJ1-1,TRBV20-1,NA,TGCAGTGCTGTCTCGGGGGGGGACACTGAAGCTTTCTTT,CSAVSGGDTEAFF
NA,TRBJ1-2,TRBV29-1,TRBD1,TGCAGCGTGGACCCGGGACAGGGGTACTCCGGCTACACCTTC,CSVDPGQGYSGYTF
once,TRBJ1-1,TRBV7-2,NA,TGTGCCAGCAGCTTAGACAGAAGGGTTCAGAACACTGAAGCTTTCTTT,CASSLDRRVQNTEAFF
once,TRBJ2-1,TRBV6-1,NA,TGTGCCAGCAGTCGGGACCCTGGGACCTACAATGAGCAGTTCTTC,CASSRDPGTYNEQFF
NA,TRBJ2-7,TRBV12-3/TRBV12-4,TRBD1,TGTGCCAGCAGTTTGAGGCAGGGGGCATACGAGCAGTACTTC,CASSLRQGAYEQYF
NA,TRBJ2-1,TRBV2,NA,TGTGCCAGCAGTCTTCCGGGTACTTACAATGAGCAGTTCTTC,CASSLPGTYNEQFF
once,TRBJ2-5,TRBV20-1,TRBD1,TGCAGTGCTAGATCGCCAGGGGGCCCACAGACCCAGTACTTC,CSARSPGGPQTQYF
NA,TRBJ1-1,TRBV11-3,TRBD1,TGTGCCAGCAGCCGGACAGGGGCAGAAGCTTTCTTT,CASSRTGAEAFF
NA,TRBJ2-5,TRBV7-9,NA,TGTGCCAGCAGCTTATTCACAGTCCAAGAGACCCAGTACTTC,CASSLFTVQETQYF
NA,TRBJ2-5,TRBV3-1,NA,TGTGCCAGCAGCCGATACGCAGAGACCCAGTACTTC,CASSRYAETQYF
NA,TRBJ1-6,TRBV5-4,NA,TGTGCCAGCAGCTTGGACAGGGAAGGGTCACCCCTCCACTTT,CASSLDREGSPLHF
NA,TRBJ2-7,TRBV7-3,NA,TGTGCCAGCAGCCCCGCAGGTGGCCACGAGCAGTACTTC,CASSPAGGHEQYF
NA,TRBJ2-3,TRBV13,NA,TGTGCCAGCAGCCCCAGGGCAGATACGCAGTATTTT,CASSPRADTQYF
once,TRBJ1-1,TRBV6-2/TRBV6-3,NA,TGTGCCAGCAGTTACTCGACTTTCGGAGGGAACACTGAAGCTTTCTTT,CASSYSTFGGNTEAFF
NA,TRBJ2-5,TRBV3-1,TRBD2,TGTGCCAGCAGCCAGGGGCGGGGGTCAGAGACCCAGTACTTC,CASSQGRGSETQYF
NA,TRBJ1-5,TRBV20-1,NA,TGCAGTGCGCTTCCAAGTCAGGGGAGTCGACAGCCCCAGCATTTT,CSALPSQGSRQPQHF
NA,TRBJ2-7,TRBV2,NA,TGTGCCAGTAAGTCAGGTTTAGCCTACGAGCAGTACTTC,CASKSGLAYEQYF
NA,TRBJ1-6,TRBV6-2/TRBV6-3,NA,TGTGCCAGCAGTAATACAGGGAATTGGAATTCACCCCTCCACTTT,CASSNTGNWNSPLHF
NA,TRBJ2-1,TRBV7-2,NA,TGTGCCAGCAGCTTAGGTCCTAGGGACGATGAGCAGTTCTTC,CASSLGPRDDEQFF
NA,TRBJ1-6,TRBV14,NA,TGTGCCAGCAGCCGTCTTGACAGCTCCTATAATTCACCCCTCCACTTT,CASSRLDSSYNSPLHF
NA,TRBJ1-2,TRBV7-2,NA,TGTGCCAGCAGCTTAGCGCAGGGGAACTATGGCTACACCTTC,CASSLAQGNYGYTF
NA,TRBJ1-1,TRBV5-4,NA,TGTGCCAGCAGCGGGGCAAAGAGGAACACTGAAGCTTTCTTT,CASSGAKRNTEAFF
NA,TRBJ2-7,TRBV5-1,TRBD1,TGCGCCAGCAGCCCTCAACAGGGGGCATCGTACGAGCAGTACTTC,CASSPQQGASYEQYF
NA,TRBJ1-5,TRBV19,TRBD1,TGTGCCAGTAGTATAGGAGGCAGGGGGAATAGCAATCAGCCCCAGCATTTT,CASSIGGRGNSNQPQHF
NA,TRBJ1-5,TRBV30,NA,TGTGCCTGGAGTTCGCAGGGCGGGGCCCAGCCCCAGCATTTT,CAWSSQGGAQPQHF
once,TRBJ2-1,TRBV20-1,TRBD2,TGCAGTGTCCCTAGCGGAAGCCTCTACAATGAGCAGTTCTTC,CSVPSGSLYNEQFF
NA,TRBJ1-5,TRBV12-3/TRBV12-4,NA,TGTGCCAGCAGTTTACGGGTCAGATCCTTGGGTCAGCCCCAGCATTTT,CASSLRVRSLGQPQHF
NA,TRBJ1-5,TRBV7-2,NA,TGTGCCAGCAGCCCTCAGGGGATGAATCAGCCCCAGCATTTT,CASSPQGMNQPQHF
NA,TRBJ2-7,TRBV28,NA,TGTGCCAGCAGCCCGGGCCCCCGCCCTGAGCAGTACTTC,CASSPGPRPEQYF
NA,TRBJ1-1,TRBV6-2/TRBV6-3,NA,TGTGCCAGCAGTAGGTGGCAGCCATCCCACGGCACTGAAGCTTTCTTT,CASSRWQPSHGTEAFF
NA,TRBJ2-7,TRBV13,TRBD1,TGTGCCAGCATCGACAGGGCCGGAACCTACGAGCAGTACTTC,CASIDRAGTYEQYF
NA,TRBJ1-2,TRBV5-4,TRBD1,TGTGCCAGCAGCTTGGACAGGGGTGGCTACACCTTC,CASSLDRGGYTF
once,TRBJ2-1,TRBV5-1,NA,TGCGCCAGCAGCTCCGCGGGACCGTCAAATGAGCAGTTCTTC,CASSSAGPSNEQFF
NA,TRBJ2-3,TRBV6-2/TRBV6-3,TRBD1,TGTGCCAGCAGTTCCTTCCGGGACAGGGTTTTGGATACGCAGTATTTT,CASSSFRDRVLDTQYF
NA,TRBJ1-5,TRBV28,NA,TGTGCCAGCAGTAGTCAGGGGCCCTTCGCGTCCCAGCATTTT,CASSSQGPFASQHF
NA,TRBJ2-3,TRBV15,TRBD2,TGTGCCACCAGCAGGAAAAAGCGGATAGCGGGGGAGATCACAGATACGCAGTATTTT,CATSRKKRIAGEITDTQYF
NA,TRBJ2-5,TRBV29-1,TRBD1,TGCAGCGCACGGACAGGGGAAGAGACCCAGTACTTC,CSARTGEETQYF
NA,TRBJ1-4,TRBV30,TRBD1,TGTGCCTGGAGTGACCGTCCCCAGGGGGCTTCGGAAAAACTGTTTTTT,CAWSDRPQGASEKLFF
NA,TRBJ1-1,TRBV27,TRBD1,TGTGCCAGCAGTTCTCAGGGGGCGGCTCAGAACACTGAAGCTTTCTTT,CASSSQGAAQNTEAFF
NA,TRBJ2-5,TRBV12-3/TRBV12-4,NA,TGTGCCAGCAGTATGAGGGCTAGCGCGGAGACCCAGTACTTC,CASSMRASAETQYF
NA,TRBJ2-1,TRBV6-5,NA,TGTGCCAGCAGTACTCCTTACAATGAGCAGTTCTTC,CASSTPYNEQFF
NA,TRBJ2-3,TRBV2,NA,TGTGCCAGCGGCCGCTATGCCTCTAGCACAGATACGCAGTATTTT,CASGRYASSTDTQYF
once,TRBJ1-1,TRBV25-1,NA,TGTGCCAGCAGTCAACAAACAGGGACTGAAGCTTTCTTT,CASSQQTGTEAFF
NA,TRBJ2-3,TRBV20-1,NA,TGCAGTGCTAGAAATGTTAGGGGGAGGGATACGCAGTATTTT,CSARNVRGRDTQYF
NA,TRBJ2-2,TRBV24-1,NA,TGTGCCACCAGTGCCTCCGGGCAGGCCCCGAACACCGGGGAGCTGTTTTTT,CATSASGQAPNTGELFF
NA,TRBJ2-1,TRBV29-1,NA,TGCAGCGTCCTATCGGGAACAGCCTACAATGAGCAGTTCTTC,CSVLSGTAYNEQFF
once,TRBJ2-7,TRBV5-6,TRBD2,TGTGCCAGCACCTCCCGGGGGGGGAGCGAGCAGTACTTC,CASTSRGGSEQYF
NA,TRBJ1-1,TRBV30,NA,TGTGCCTGGAGCGTGGGGCGAGGGGGGAAACCTATGAACACTGAAGCTTTCTTT,CAWSVGRGGKPMNTEAFF
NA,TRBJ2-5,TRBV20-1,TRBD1,TGCAGTGCCAGAGGTGGCAGGGGGAGAGAGACCCAGTACTTC,CSARGGRGRETQYF
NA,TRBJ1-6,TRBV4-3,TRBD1,TGCGCCAGCAGCCAAGATGTAGTGACAGGGAGCTCCTATAATTCACCCCTCCACTTT,CASSQDVVTGSSYNSPLHF
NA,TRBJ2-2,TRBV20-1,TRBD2,TGCAGTGCTAGGGTACCCGGGACTAGTAACACCGGGGAGCTGTTTTTT,CSARVPGTSNTGELFF
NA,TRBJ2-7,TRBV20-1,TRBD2,TGCAGTGCGATCCGGGGGGAGTACTCCTACGAGCAGTACTTC,CSAIRGEYSYEQYF
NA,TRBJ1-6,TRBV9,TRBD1,TGTGCCCGACAGAGAGGGCCGGGACAGGGGATTCGTGGGAGTTCACCCCTCCACTTT,CARQRGPGQGIRGSSPLHF
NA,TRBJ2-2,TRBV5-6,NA,TGTGCCAGCAGCTTGGTGGACACCGGGGAGCTGTTTTTT,CASSLVDTGELFF
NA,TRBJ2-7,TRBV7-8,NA,TGTGCCAGCAGCTCCGGGACGTCTTTCTCCTACGAGCAGTACTTC,CASSSGTSFSYEQYF
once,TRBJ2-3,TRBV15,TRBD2,TGTGCCACCAGCAGACCATCTAGCGGGGGCTTCGCAGATACGCAGTATTTT,CATSRPSSGGFADTQYF